Shown below are 10 T cell receptor beta chains from a single sample sequenced in a study of blood T cells in healthy people across ages. A sample-barcoded 5' primer and a J-beta primer mix were used in a second PCR of roughly 7 to 12 cycles. TCRdb ran MiXCR on the 5' RACE reads and lists one entry per CDR3 protein. The data show over a million distinct CDR3 sequences, approximately 42% seen once. The sequenced material came from blood. The receptors were gathered from a woman under 30 in good health.

The chain couples TRBV5-1 to TRBJ2-3; D gene unclear. CDR3 length equals 14 residues. The V end lost 7 bases, the J end lost 1 base, and 13 bases lay between the germline ends. Germline V lookup: CDR1 SGHRS, CDR2 YFSETQ. CDR3 DNA: TGCGCCAGCGGGTTGGTAATAGGCACAGATACGCAGTATTTT. Amino acids: CASGLVIGTDTQYF.

The genes are TRBV15 and TRBJ1-1; TRBD1 is a possible D gene (5 bases). Trimming took 0 bases from V and 1 from J, leaving 18 bases between them. Germline V lookup: CDR1 LNHNV, CDR2 YYDKDF (reference sequence). The length of the CDR3 is 18 residues. This chain's CDR3 is CATSRDLVPRGRNTEAFF. The DNA of the CDR3 is TGTGCCACCAGCAGAGATCTCGTACCAAGGGGTAGGAACACTGAAGCTTTCTTT.

The chain recombines TRBV6-6 with TRBJ2-1, with D unresolved. The CDR3 contains 14 residues. Germline V lookup: CDR1 MNHNY, CDR2 SVGAGI (reference sequence). Trimming shortened V by 6 bases and J by 0 bases, and 9 bases separated the two germline ends. CDR3 DNA: TGTGCCAGCAGGGCTGCGCTCTCCTACAATGAGCAGTTCTTC. Translation: CASRAALSYNEQFF.

This rearrangement joins TRBV2 to TRBJ2-5; 9 bases match TRBD1. The V gene end was trimmed by 9 bases and the J gene end by 3 bases; junction bases not matched to a gene: 5. The CDR3 spans 13 residues. The V gene's germline CDR1 is SNHLY and CDR2 FYNNEI. CDR3 protein: CARQGQGEETQYF. For the CDR3, the DNA is TGTGCCAGACAGGGACAGGGTGAAGAGACCCAGTACTTC.

A remark on this clonotype: One end of the junction is discordant with germline, which a read error may explain. The rearrangement uses TRBV27 and TRBJ2-7; D is tentatively TRBD1 or TRBD2 (5 bases each). The CDR3 is 15 residues long. From germline, CDR1 is MNHEY and CDR2 SMNVEV (reference sequence). The CDR3 bases are TGTGTCAGCAGTACACGGGTGGGGGTACACTACGAGCAGTACTTC. Translated: CVSSTRVGVHYEQYF.

The table lists this clonotype with a few counts. V usage is TRBV6-5 and J usage is TRBJ1-1, with D uncertain. V was shortened by 0 bases and J by 0 bases, with 11 bases between the two germline ends. This CDR3 has 16 residues. Germline V gene data show CDR1 as MNHEY and CDR2 as SVGAGI. The CDR3 reads CASSYSSRQLNTEAFF. DNA of the CDR3: TGTGCCAGCAGTTACTCGAGTAGGCAGCTGAACACTGAAGCTTTCTTT.

The chain carries TRBV9 and TRBJ2-4; possibly TRBD2 for D (5 bases). The J call may be mistaken, given a closer DNA end match to TRBJ2-7. The CDR3 sequence is 14 residues long. CDR1 is SGDLS, CDR2 YYNGEE, per germline. DNA of the CDR3: TGTGCCAGCAGCCCCCGAGGGAATCTCCGCGAGCAGTACTTC. It translates to CASSPRGNLREQYF.

This chain joins TRBV20-1 and TRBJ1-5, with 8 bases matching TRBD1. CDR3 length: 13 residues. CDR1 DFQATT and CDR2 SNEGSKA come from the germline V gene (reference sequence). The ends lost 5 bases at V and 2 bases at J; junction bases unmatched: 2. The CDR3 DNA follows: TGCAGTGCTCCGACAGGGGGCAATCAGCCCCAGCATTTT. Protein: CSAPTGGNQPQHF.

The V call is TRBV20-1, the J call TRBJ1-2; a weak D match, TRBD1 (5 bases). CDR1 is DFQATT and CDR2 is SNEGSKA in the germline V gene (reference sequence). This CDR3 spans 13 amino acids. Trimming took off 3 bases at V and 4 bases at J, with 12 bases between the two ends. Written as DNA, the CDR3 is TGCAGTGCTAGCGGGGACGGGAGCTATGGCTACACCTTC. Amino acid sequence: CSASGDGSYGYTF.

The genes are TRBV28 and TRBJ2-1; 8 bases are a match to TRBD1. The J segment lost 5 bases and the V segment lost 5 bases, leaving 11 bases of the junction unmatched. This CDR3 comprises 16 residues. Germline V gene data show CDR1 as MDHEN and CDR2 as SYDVKM. The CDR3, as DNA: TGTGCCAGCAGTCCCCTCGACAGGGGAGACGACAATGAGCAGTTCTTC. Amino acids: CASSPLDRGDDNEQFF.